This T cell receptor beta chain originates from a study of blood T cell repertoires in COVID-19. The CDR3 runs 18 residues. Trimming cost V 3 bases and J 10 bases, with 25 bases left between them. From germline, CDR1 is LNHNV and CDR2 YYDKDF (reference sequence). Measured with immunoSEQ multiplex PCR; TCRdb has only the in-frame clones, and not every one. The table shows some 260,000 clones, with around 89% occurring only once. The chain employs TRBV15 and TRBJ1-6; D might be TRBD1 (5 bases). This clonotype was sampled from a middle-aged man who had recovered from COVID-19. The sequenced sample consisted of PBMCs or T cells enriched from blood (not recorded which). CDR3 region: CATSRAPGHYLGKSPLHF. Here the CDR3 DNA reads TGTGCCACCAGCAGGGCGCCTGGACATTATCTAGGGAAATCACCCCTCCACTTT.